The entry that follows covers one T cell receptor beta chain sequence. The V gene's germline CDR1 is SGHTA and CDR2 FQGNSA. This CDR3 region has 13 residues. Trimming took 3 bases from V and 3 from J, leaving 8 bases between them. The entry originates in a study of control samples from healthy donors and cancer patients. The assay was immunoSEQ multiplex PCR, and TCRdb's table has in-frame clones only and misses some. The sample records around 99,000 clones, just over 90% being singletons. The sequenced sample was blood. This rearrangement joins TRBV7-2 to TRBJ1-1; D is undetermined. The clonotype originates from a human donor in good health. The donor label of this sample is uncertain. The CDR3 nucleotides read TGTGCCAGCAGCTTGGACCAGTACACTGAAGCTTTCTTT. Its protein is CASSLDQYTEAFF.